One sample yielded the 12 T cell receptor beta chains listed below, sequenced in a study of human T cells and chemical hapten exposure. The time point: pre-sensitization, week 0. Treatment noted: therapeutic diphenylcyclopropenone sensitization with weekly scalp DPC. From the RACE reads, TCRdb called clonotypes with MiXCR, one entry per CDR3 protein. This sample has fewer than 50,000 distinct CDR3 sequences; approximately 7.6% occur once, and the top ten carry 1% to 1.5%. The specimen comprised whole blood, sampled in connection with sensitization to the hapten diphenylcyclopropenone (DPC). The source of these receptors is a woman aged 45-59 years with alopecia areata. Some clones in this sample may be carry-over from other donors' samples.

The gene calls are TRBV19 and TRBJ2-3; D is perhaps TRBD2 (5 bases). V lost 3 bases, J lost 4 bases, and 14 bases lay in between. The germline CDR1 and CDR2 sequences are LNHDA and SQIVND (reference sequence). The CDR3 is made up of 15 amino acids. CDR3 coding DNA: TGTGCCAGTAGTATGAACGGGGTAGGAGCAGATACGCAGTATTTT. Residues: CASSMNGVGADTQYF.

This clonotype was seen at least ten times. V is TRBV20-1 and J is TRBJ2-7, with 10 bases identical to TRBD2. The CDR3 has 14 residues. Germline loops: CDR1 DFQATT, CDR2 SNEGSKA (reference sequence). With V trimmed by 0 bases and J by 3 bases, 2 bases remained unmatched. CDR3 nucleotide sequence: TGCAGTGCTAGAGATAGCGGGAGGTACTACGAGCAGTACTTC. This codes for CSARDSGRYYEQYF.

The CDR3 reads CASSPVGGVSSYNEQFF. The CDR3 nucleotides read TGTGCCAGCAGCCCTGTCGGGGGGGTGAGCTCCTACAATGAGCAGTTCTTC. This rearrangement joins TRBV11-2 to TRBJ2-1; TRBD2 matches at 8 bases. The CDR3 is made up of 17 amino acids. Trimming removed 5 bases from V and 0 bases from J; junction bases left unmatched: 9. From germline, CDR1 is SGHAT and CDR2 FQNNGV.

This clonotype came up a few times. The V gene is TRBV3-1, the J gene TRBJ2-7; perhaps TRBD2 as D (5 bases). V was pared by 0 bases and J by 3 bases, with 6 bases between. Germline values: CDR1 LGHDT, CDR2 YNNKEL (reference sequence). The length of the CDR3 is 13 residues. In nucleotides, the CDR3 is TGTGCCAGCAGCCAAGAACGGGGCTACGAGCAGTACTTC. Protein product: CASSQERGYEQYF.

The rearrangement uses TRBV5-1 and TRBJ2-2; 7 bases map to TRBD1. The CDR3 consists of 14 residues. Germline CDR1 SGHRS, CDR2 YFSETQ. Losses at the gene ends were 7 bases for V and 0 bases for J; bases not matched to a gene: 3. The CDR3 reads CASGTVPNTGELFF. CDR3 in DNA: TGCGCCAGCGGGACAGTGCCGAACACCGGGGAGCTGTTTTTT.

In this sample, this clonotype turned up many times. The CDR3 coding sequence is TGCAGTGCTGGGAGCGGGGCCAACGTCCTGACTTTC. It encodes CSAGSGANVLTF. The chain uses TRBV20-1 and TRBJ2-6, with D maybe TRBD2 (5 bases). Looked up from germline, CDR1 is DFQATT and CDR2 is SNEGSKA (reference sequence). The ends were cut back, 5 bases at V and 4 bases at J, with 6 bases in the middle. The CDR3 has 12 residues.

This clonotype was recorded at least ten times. The CDR3: CASSLSIRAATEAFF. Here the CDR3 DNA reads TGTGCCAGCAGCCTCTCGATCAGGGCGGCCACTGAAGCTTTCTTT. The chain employs TRBV6-6 and TRBJ1-1; tentatively, D is TRBD1 (5 bases). Germline V lookup: CDR1 MNHNY, CDR2 SVGAGI (reference sequence). V was cut by 6 bases and J by 4 bases, with 18 bases left in between. This CDR3 contains 15 residues.

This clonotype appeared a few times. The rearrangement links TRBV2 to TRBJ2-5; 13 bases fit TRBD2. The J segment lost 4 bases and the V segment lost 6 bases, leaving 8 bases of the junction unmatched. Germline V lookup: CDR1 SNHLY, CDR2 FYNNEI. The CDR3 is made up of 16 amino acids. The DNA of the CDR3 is TGTGCCAGCAGCACTAGCGGGAGGGGGTTCGGAGAGACCCAGTACTTC. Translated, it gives CASSTSGRGFGETQYF.

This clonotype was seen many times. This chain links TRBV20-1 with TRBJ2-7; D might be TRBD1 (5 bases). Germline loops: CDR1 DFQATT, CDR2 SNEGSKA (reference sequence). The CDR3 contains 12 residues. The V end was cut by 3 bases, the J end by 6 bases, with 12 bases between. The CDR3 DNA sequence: TGCAGTGCTAGTGCCGTGGGGCTCGAGCAGTACTTC. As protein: CSASAVGLEQYF.

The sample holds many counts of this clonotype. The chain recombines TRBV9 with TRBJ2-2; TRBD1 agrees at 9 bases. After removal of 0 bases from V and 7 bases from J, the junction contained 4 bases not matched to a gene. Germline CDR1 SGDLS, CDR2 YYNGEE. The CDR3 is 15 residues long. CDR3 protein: CASSVVQGAIGELFF. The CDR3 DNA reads TGTGCCAGCAGCGTAGTACAGGGGGCAATCGGGGAGCTGTTTTTT.

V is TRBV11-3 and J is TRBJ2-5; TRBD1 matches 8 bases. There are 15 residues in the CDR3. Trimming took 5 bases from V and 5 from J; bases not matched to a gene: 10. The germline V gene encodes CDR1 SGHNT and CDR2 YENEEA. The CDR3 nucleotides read TGTGCCAGCAGCCCCCGGACAGGGTCGCGGGAGACCCAGTACTTC. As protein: CASSPRTGSRETQYF.

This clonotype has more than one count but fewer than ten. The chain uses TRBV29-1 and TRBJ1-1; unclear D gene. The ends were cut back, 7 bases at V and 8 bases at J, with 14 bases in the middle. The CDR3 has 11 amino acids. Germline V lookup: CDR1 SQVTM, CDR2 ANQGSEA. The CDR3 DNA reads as TGCAGCGCAAAGCTGGATGCCGAAGCTTTCTTT. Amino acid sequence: CSAKLDAEAFF.